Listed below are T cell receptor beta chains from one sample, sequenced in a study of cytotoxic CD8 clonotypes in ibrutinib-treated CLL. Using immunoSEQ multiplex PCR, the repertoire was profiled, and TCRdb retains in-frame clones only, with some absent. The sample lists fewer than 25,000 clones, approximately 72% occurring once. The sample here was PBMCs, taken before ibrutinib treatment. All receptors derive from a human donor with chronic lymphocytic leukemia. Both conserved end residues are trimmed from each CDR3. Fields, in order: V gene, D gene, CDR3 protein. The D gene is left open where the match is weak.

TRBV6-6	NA	ANSLDWNYGYT
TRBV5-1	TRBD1	ASSLQGALRYNYGYT
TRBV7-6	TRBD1	ASSEDRGLSYEQY
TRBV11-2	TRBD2	ASSLASGISYEQY
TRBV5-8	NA	ASSLRNEKLF
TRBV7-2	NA	ASSLEVADTQY
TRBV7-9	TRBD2	ASSSSLSGKEQF
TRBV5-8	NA	ASSLDTGMNTEAF
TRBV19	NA	ASRLGGQGRQPQH
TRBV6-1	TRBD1	ASSEPGTGGNGYT
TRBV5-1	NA	ASSLVARDGKETQY
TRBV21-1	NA	ASSAPQGKYEQY
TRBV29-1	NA	SVEKGGRQGANYEQY
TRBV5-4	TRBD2	ASRGTIRGEQY
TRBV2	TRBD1	ASSEGQNYEQY
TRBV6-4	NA	ASSDSAGGNTEAF
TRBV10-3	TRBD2	AISERVTSGNNEQF
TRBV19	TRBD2	ASTPREGLSDTQY
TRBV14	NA	ASSRDRASSYNEQF
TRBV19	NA	ASSINGGFEQF
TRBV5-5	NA	ASSLHTEAF
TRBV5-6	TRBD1	ASMGRQGNYEQY
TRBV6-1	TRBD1	ASGRQGQNEKLF
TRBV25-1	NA	ASSEVGIGELF
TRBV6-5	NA	ASSYDRINYGYT
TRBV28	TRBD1	ASSFIFRDRSVKNIQY
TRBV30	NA	AWKRGPNLGTQY
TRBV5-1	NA	ASKFTSEETQY
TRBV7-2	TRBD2	ASTGVAGGYEQY